This TCR beta chain emerged from a study of shared clonotypes between healthy human individuals. As for the study in general: There were three CD4 naive, three CD4 memory, two CD8 naive and one CD8 memory plates per donor. Study-wide findings and caveats: Non-shared clonotypes showed lower generation probabilities than clonotypes common to all four donors.

To note about this clone: The target antigen is unknown.

The germline CDR1 and CDR2 sequences are SGHNT and YYREEE (reference sequence). CDR3 length: 15 amino acids. V was pared by 4 bases and J by 5 bases, with 9 bases of the junction left unmatched. Generated by immunoSEQ multiplex PCR, the TCRdb table keeps only in-frame clones and is missing some. The sample yields 1 million to 1.2 million clones, around 77% seen once. The clonotype originates from a young man in good health. Some clones in this sample may be carry-over from other donors' samples. Sequencing used memory CD4+ T cells from PBMCs. Subset in this sample: CD45RA-negative fraction. V is TRBV5-4 and J is TRBJ1-1; 9 nucleotides line up with TRBD1. CDR3 loop: CASSVETGGGTEAFF. The CDR3 DNA reads TGTGCCAGCAGCGTCGAGACAGGGGGAGGAACTGAAGCTTTCTTT. The entire variable domain, with the rest obtained from reference TRBV5-4 and TRBJ1-1, is as follows: ETGVTQSPTHLIKTRGQQVTLRCSSQSGHNTVSWYQQALGQGPQFIFQYYREEENGRGNFPPRFSGLQFPNYSSELNVNALELDDSALYLCASSVETGGGTEAFFGQGTRLTVV.